The 8 T cell receptor beta chains given below trace back to one sample, sequenced in a study of T-cell memory formation after mild COVID-19. TCRdb analysed the 5' RACE reads with MiXCR anew, one entry per CDR3 protein. Among about 190,000 distinct CDR3 sequences listed, over 9.5% were seen once. The sequenced material came from PBMCs or a T cell subset sorted from them (not recorded which). These receptor sequences come from a man aged 18 to 29 who had mild COVID-19 (a few samples of this study predate the infection). Cell type and time point are not known.

This clonotype has at least ten counts. The chain carries TRBV20-1 and TRBJ1-1; 8 nucleotides agree with TRBD1. The germline V gene has CDR1 DFQATT and CDR2 SNEGSKA (reference sequence). V lost 3 bases to trimming and J lost 11 bases; unmatched junction nucleotides: 5. CDR3 length: 11 residues. The CDR3 region has the DNA TGCAGTGCTAGGGGACAGGTTGAGGCTTTCTTT. Translating gives CSARGQVEAFF.

The V gene is TRBV6-5, the J gene TRBJ1-1; TRBD1 is a possible D gene (5 bases). The CDR3 has 15 amino acids. V gave up 0 bases and J gave up 1 base, with 9 bases separating them. Germline V gene lookup returns CDR1 MNHEY and CDR2 SVGAGI. Here the CDR3 DNA reads TGTGCCAGCAGTTACTCGAGGGGACCGAACACTGAAGCTTTCTTT. Its protein is CASSYSRGPNTEAFF.

This clonotype was observed many times. The rearrangement joins TRBV6-2 or TRBV6-3 to TRBJ2-3, with 9 bases lining up with TRBD1. Per germline, CDR1 MNHEY and CDR2 SVGEGT. The CDR3 is made up of 15 amino acids. V dropped 6 bases and J dropped 3; count of bases not matched to a gene: 7. The CDR3 sequence is CASSWDREYTDTQYF. CDR3 in DNA: TGTGCCAGCAGCTGGGACAGGGAGTATACAGATACGCAGTATTTT.

This clonotype has a count of ten or more. The chain has TRBV6-2 or TRBV6-3 and TRBJ2-7, with D tentatively TRBD2 (5 bases). The CDR3 totals 12 residues. In germline, CDR1 is MNHEY, CDR2 SVGEGT. V lost 4 bases and J lost 4, with 8 bases in between. CDR3 loop: CASSWTGYEQYV. CDR3 DNA sequence: TGTGCCAGCAGTTGGACGGGGTACGAGCAGTACGTC.

CDR3 amino acids: CASSPVTRTDTQYF. The CDR3 nucleotides are TGTGCCAGCTCACCGGTCACCCGCACAGATACGCAGTATTTT. J is TRBJ2-3 and V is TRBV18; D not resolved. This CDR3 has 14 amino acids. CDR1 is KGHSH and CDR2 is LQKENI in the germline V gene. The V gene lost 3 bases and the J gene lost 1 base, with 8 bases spanning the gap.

The chain recombines TRBV27 with TRBJ1-4; the D is unclear. Germline lookup yields CDR1 MNHEY and CDR2 SMNVEV (reference sequence). This CDR3 comprises 15 residues. Trimming cost V 5 bases and J 7 bases, with 17 bases left between them. The CDR3 loop is CASSPWATRGEKLFF. The DNA for the CDR3 is TGTGCCAGCAGTCCATGGGCCACCCGTGGTGAAAAACTGTTTTTT. The full variable domain, its missing parts supplied by reference TRBV27 and TRBJ1-4, is EAQVTQNPRYLITVTGKKLTVTCSQNMNHEYMSWYRQDPGLGLRQIYYSMNVEVTDKGDVPEGYKVSRKEKRNFPLILESPSPNQTSLYFCASSPWATRGEKLFFGSGTQLSVL.

J is TRBJ2-2 and V is TRBV6-1; maybe TRBD2 (5 bases). In germline, CDR1 is MNHNS, CDR2 SASEGT. CDR3 length: 13 residues. V lost 4 bases and J 7 bases, leaving 10 bases between the germline ends. For the CDR3, the DNA is TGTGCCAGCAGTGGCCGGGGTTACGGGGAGCTGTTTTTT. Translated: CASSGRGYGELFF.

CDR3 loop: CASSPPGLGSQPQHF. For the CDR3, the DNA is TGTGCCAGCTCACCACCGGGGTTGGGTAGTCAGCCCCAGCATTTT. This chain uses TRBV18 with TRBJ1-5; no reliable D call. In germline, CDR1 is KGHSH, CDR2 LQKENI. V was trimmed by 0 bases and J by 6 bases, leaving 12 bases between them. The CDR3 contains 15 residues.